The next 27 T cell receptor beta chains were all read from a single sample in a study of CD8 T cells in ankylosing spondylitis. Each CDR3 protein is one row after TCRdb ran MiXCR on the 5' RACE reads. The table has around 250,000 distinct CDR3 sequences, roughly 32% seen once. Source material: blood, either unsorted or a sorted T cell fraction (not recorded which). The receptors derive from a male donor with ankylosing spondylitis or in good health (not recorded which).

J is TRBJ2-1 and V is TRBV10-3; either TRBD1 or TRBD2 may fit D (5 bases each). With 2 bases removed from V and 3 bases from J, the gap between germline ends came to 8 bases. Germline CDR1 reads ENHRY; CDR2 reads SYGVKD. The CDR3 extends over 14 amino acids. Here the CDR3 DNA reads TGTGCCATCAGTGAGAATGGGGGCTACAATGAGCAGTTCTTC. It translates to CAISENGGYNEQFF.

The rearrangement uses TRBV18 and TRBJ2-3; D gene ambiguous. This CDR3 contains 13 residues. Germline V lookup: CDR1 KGHSH, CDR2 LQKENI. V lost 4 bases to trimming and J lost 2 bases, with 7 bases between them. CDR3: CASSRPNTDTQYF. In DNA form, the CDR3 reads TGTGCCAGCTCACGCCCAAACACAGATACGCAGTATTTT. The whole variable domain, filled in from reference TRBV18 and TRBJ2-3, reads NAGVMQNPRHLVRRRGQEARLRCSPMKGHSHVYWYRQLPEEGLKFMVYLQKENIIDESGMPKERFSAEFPKEGPSILRIQQVVRGDSAAYFCASSRPNTDTQYFGPGTRLTVL.

This clonotype was observed a handful of times. The chain joins TRBV12-3 or TRBV12-4 to TRBJ1-1; no clear D. The CDR3 is 14 amino acids. Deletions cut 1 base from V and 4 bases from J, with 10 bases between. CDR3 DNA sequence: TGTGCCAGCAGTTTAGGCCCAGTATTCACTGAAGCTTTCTTT. This translates into CASSLGPVFTEAFF.

This clonotype was found a few times. This chain uses TRBV27 with TRBJ2-7, with unresolved D. The CDR3 totals 14 residues. The germline V gene has CDR1 MNHEY and CDR2 SMNVEV (reference sequence). The germline V and J ends were trimmed by 2 bases and 3 bases, with 11 bases remaining between them. The chain's CDR3 is CASSLRRSGYEQYF. The CDR3 nucleotides read TGTGCCAGCAGTTTACGCCGGAGTGGCTACGAGCAGTACTTC.

This clonotype appeared a few times. This sequence joins TRBV20-1 and TRBJ1-2; D is undetermined. This CDR3 is 12 amino acids long. The V end lost 0 bases, the J end lost 7 bases, and 9 bases lay between the germline ends. CDR1 and CDR2 (germline): DFQATT, SNEGSKA (reference sequence). This chain's CDR3 is CSARDPGAGYTF. Written as DNA, the CDR3 is TGCAGTGCTAGAGATCCAGGAGCTGGCTACACCTTC.

This clonotype was counted between two and nine times. The chain uses TRBV5-5 and TRBJ2-1; D is ambiguous. Germline CDR1 SGHKS, CDR2 YYEKEE (reference sequence). The CDR3 runs to 14 residues. Between the trimmed V and J ends, which lost 0 bases and 3 bases, there was a span of 7 bases. The CDR3 DNA sequence: TGTGCCAGCAGCTTGGACACATTCTACAATGAGCAGTTCTTC. This sequence encodes CASSLDTFYNEQFF.

This chain uses TRBV20-1 with TRBJ1-1; D uncertain. The CDR3 is made up of 13 amino acids. V was shortened by 6 bases and J by 3 bases, with 14 bases between the two germline ends. Germline V CDR1 and CDR2: DFQATT, SNEGSKA (reference sequence). Here the CDR3 reads CSAKFFGHTEAFF. The CDR3, as DNA: TGCAGTGCGAAGTTTTTTGGCCACACTGAAGCTTTCTTT.

The chain combines TRBV28 with TRBJ2-4, with D uncertain. Germline loops: CDR1 MDHEN, CDR2 SYDVKM. V gave up 6 bases and J gave up 5 bases, with 8 bases separating them. The length of the CDR3 is 12 residues. CDR3 DNA: TGTGCCAGCAGCCCAGGAGAAAACATTCAGTACTTC. Its protein product is CASSPGENIQYF.

This clonotype occurred a few times. The chain is built from TRBV9 and TRBJ2-7; D possibly uses TRBD1 or TRBD2 (5 bases each). There are 12 residues in the CDR3. CDR1 SGDLS and CDR2 YYNGEE come from the germline V gene. Trimming removed 3 bases at V and 6 bases at J, with 10 bases between. CDR3 bases: TGTGCCAGCAGCGGGAATGGGGGCGAGCAGTACTTC. Amino acids: CASSGNGGEQYF.

This clonotype was observed at least ten times. The chain carries TRBV15 and TRBJ2-2; 9 bases are a match to TRBD1. The CDR3 has 18 amino acids. Trimming took 3 bases from V and 1 from J; bases not matched to a gene: 9. Germline V lookup: CDR1 LNHNV, CDR2 YYDKDF (reference sequence). The CDR3 reads CATSSLNGQGRNTGELFF. CDR3 in DNA: TGTGCCACCAGCAGCTTGAACGGACAGGGGAGGAACACCGGGGAGCTGTTTTTT.

In its sample, this clonotype was seen a few times. V usage is TRBV11-2 and J usage is TRBJ2-5; no definite D call. The V gene lost 2 bases and the J gene lost 5 bases, with 21 bases spanning the gap. Germline V gene data show CDR1 as SGHAT and CDR2 as FQNNGV. The length of the CDR3 is 17 residues. CDR3 DNA sequence: TGTGCCAGCAGCTTATTTATCGGCCGGTGGGCCCAGGAGACCCAGTACTTC. Translated, it gives CASSLFIGRWAQETQYF.

This clonotype was detected a few times. The chain is built from TRBV20-1 and TRBJ2-3; D perhaps matches TRBD1 (6 bases). V was clipped by 3 bases and J by 6 bases, with 25 bases between them. Per germline, CDR1 DFQATT and CDR2 SNEGSKA (reference sequence). The CDR3 consists of 17 residues. CDR3 sequence (DNA): TGCAGTGCTAGGGAGGTTAGGGGGAATGGCTTCAGTGATACGCAGTATTTT. Encoded protein: CSAREVRGNGFSDTQYF.

The chain is built from TRBV7-9 and TRBJ2-7; possible D gene TRBD2, 6 bases. With 1 base removed from V and 7 bases from J, the gap between germline ends came to 11 bases. This CDR3 has 13 residues. Germline V CDR1 and CDR2: SEHNR, FQNEAQ (reference sequence). The CDR3 bases are TGTGCCAGCAGCTTAGGCCTCGGGGGAGAGCAGTACTTC. Encoded protein: CASSLGLGGEQYF.

This clonotype occurred a few times. The DNA of the CDR3 is TGCAGTGCTAGGGATAGAGGGACTGAAGCTTTCTTT. Translating it yields CSARDRGTEAFF. The chain employs TRBV20-1 and TRBJ1-1, with no clear D. Germline-derived CDR1 and CDR2 are DFQATT and SNEGSKA (reference sequence). The CDR3 is made up of 12 amino acids. The V gene lost 3 bases and the J gene lost 5 bases, with 10 bases spanning the gap.

This chain links TRBV21-1 with TRBJ1-3; whether TRBD1, the table's D call, matches the DNA was not checked. TRBV21-1 is a pseudogene segment. The CDR3 sequence is 16 residues long. CDR3 loop: CASSKGGQISGNTIYF. Here the CDR3 DNA reads TGTGCCAGCAGCAAGGGGGGGCAAATCTCTGGAAACACCATATATTTT.

This clonotype was detected ten times or more. CDR3 region: CASSRVASREQFF. As DNA, the CDR3 is TGTGCCAGCAGTCGGGTCGCCTCGCGAGAGCAGTTCTTC. V is TRBV3-1 and J is TRBJ2-1, with D unresolved. Germline V lookup: CDR1 LGHDT, CDR2 YNNKEL (reference sequence). V lost 6 bases to trimming and J lost 10 bases, with 16 bases between them. The CDR3 has 13 amino acids.

The gene calls are TRBV5-5 and TRBJ2-5; D is possibly TRBD1 (6 bases). The germline V gene has CDR1 SGHKS and CDR2 YYEKEE (reference sequence). The CDR3 sequence is 14 residues long. Trimming removed 4 bases at V and 2 bases at J, with 12 bases between. This CDR3 reads CASSDRTEQETQYF. CDR3 in DNA: TGTGCCAGCAGCGACCGGACAGAACAAGAGACCCAGTACTTC.

This clonotype was observed a few times. The rearrangement joins TRBV5-1 to TRBJ2-7; D perhaps matches TRBD1 (6 bases). The CDR3 extends over 15 amino acids. CDR1 and CDR2 from the germline V gene are SGHRS and YFSETQ. Trimming stripped 4 bases from V and 7 bases from J, with 21 bases between. CDR3 amino acids: CASSTTPSGVKEQYF. The CDR3 region has the DNA TGCGCCAGCAGCACGACCCCCTCAGGGGTGAAAGAGCAGTACTTC.

This clonotype turned up a few times. The chain carries TRBV12-3 or TRBV12-4 and TRBJ2-7; possible D gene TRBD1, 6 bases. V dropped 6 bases and J dropped 3 bases, with 12 bases sitting between them. The CDR3 spans 13 residues. The CDR3 sequence is CASRAGQSYEQYF. The DNA of the CDR3 is TGTGCCAGCAGGGCCGGACAGAGCTACGAGCAGTACTTC.

As for this clonotype: Sequence at one end of the junction differs from germline and may be a read error. In nucleotides, the CDR3 is TGTGCCAGCAGACAACGACCCGGACAGACTATTAATGCAAAACTGTTTTTT. Translating it yields CASRQRPGQTINAKLFF. The rearrangement uses TRBV6-1 and TRBJ1-4; the D gene is possibly TRBD1 (6 bases). The CDR3 totals 17 residues. CDR1 is MNHNS, CDR2 SASEGT, per germline.

The V call is TRBV5-1, the J call TRBJ2-3, with D possibly matching TRBD2 (5 bases). Trimming left V 0 bases short and J 5 bases short, with 16 bases between. Looked up from germline, CDR1 is SGHRS and CDR2 is YFSETQ. CDR3 size: 16 residues. The DNA for the CDR3 is TGCGCCAGCAGCTTGGGAGCTGGAGCGGTGGGAGATACGCAGTATTTT. This gives the protein CASSLGAGAVGDTQYF.

This clonotype came up a few times. This chain links TRBV6-5 with TRBJ1-5; unclear D gene. This CDR3 region has 12 residues. The V and J ends lost 6 bases and 2 bases respectively, with 5 bases between them. Germline lookup yields CDR1 MNHEY and CDR2 SVGAGI. CDR3 sequence: CASSQGNQPQHF. The CDR3 coding sequence is TGTGCCAGCAGCCAGGGCAATCAGCCCCAGCATTTT.

This clonotype was seen a handful of times. The chain recombines TRBV20-1 with TRBJ2-6; 7 nucleotides agree with TRBD1. The CDR3 has 16 residues. J gave up 2 bases and V 5 bases, and 9 bases lay outside the gene matches. Per the germline V gene, CDR1 is DFQATT and CDR2 is SNEGSKA (reference sequence). Here the CDR3 reads CSAGQAVFPGANVLTF. CDR3 DNA sequence: TGCAGTGCTGGACAGGCAGTTTTCCCTGGGGCCAACGTCCTGACTTTC.

V gene TRBV10-1 combines with J gene TRBJ1-2, with D unclear. Trimming took 6 bases from V and 5 from J, leaving 10 bases between them. The germline V gene encodes CDR1 WNHNN and CDR2 SYGVQD (reference sequence). CDR3 length: 12 amino acids. CDR3 DNA: TGCGCCAGCAGACCCACTTCGTATGGCTACACCTTC. It specifies CASRPTSYGYTF.

This clonotype has only a few counts. The chain couples TRBV20-1 to TRBJ2-1, with a possible D match to TRBD2 (7 bases). V gave up 3 bases and J gave up 7 bases, with 13 bases separating them. The germline CDR1 and CDR2 sequences are DFQATT and SNEGSKA (reference sequence). This CDR3 has 13 amino acids. The DNA for the CDR3 is TGCAGTGCTAGGTGGGGGGGCCGGAATGAGCAGTTCTTC. Its translation is CSARWGGRNEQFF.

This chain uses TRBV5-5 with TRBJ2-5; D may be TRBD2 (7 bases). The CDR3 runs to 15 residues. V was pared by 3 bases and J by 0 bases, with 12 bases between. Per the germline V gene, CDR1 is SGHKS and CDR2 is YYEKEE (reference sequence). The CDR3 region is CASSWGGAHQETQYF. The CDR3 bases are TGTGCCAGCAGCTGGGGGGGGGCTCACCAAGAGACCCAGTACTTC.

The chain carries TRBV7-9 and TRBJ2-1; 9 nucleotides line up with TRBD2. There are 16 residues in the CDR3. Germline assignment: CDR1 SEHNR and CDR2 FQNEAQ (reference sequence). V lost 4 bases to trimming and J lost 4 bases; unmatched junction nucleotides: 8. The CDR3 here is CASSSHAGGIYNEQFF. In nucleotides, the CDR3 is TGTGCCAGCAGCTCTCATGCGGGGGGGATATACAATGAGCAGTTCTTC. Complete variable domain (other parts from reference TRBV7-9 and TRBJ2-1): DTGVSQNPRHKITKRGQNVTFRCDPISEHNRLYWYRQTLGQGPEFLTYFQNEAQLEKSRLLSDRFSAERPKGSFSTLEIQRTEQGDSAMYLCASSSHAGGIYNEQFFGPGTRLTVL.